This is a list of T cell receptor beta chains from one sample in a study of blood T cell repertoires in COVID-19. This table comes from immunoSEQ multiplex PCR, and its TCRdb copy is limited to in-frame clones, with some not included. The top ten hold approximately 9.8% of the sample, which has 200,000 to 300,000 clones, around nine tenths seen once. The sequencing input was peripheral blood. The receptors were gathered from a man between 35 and 55 years old who had recovered from COVID-19. Both conserved end residues are part of each CDR3. A D gene is named only where the DNA matches it firmly. Rows may omit the clone size; those that give it use once, few, many or a size class.

V	length	J	D	size	CDR3	DNA
TRBV11-2	14	TRBJ2-7	TRBD1	.	CASVPSTGAYEQYF	TGTGCCAGTGTCCCATCCACAGGGGCCTACGAGCAGTACTTC
TRBV3-1/TRBV3-2	12	TRBJ2-7	.	few	CASSQDFYEQYF	TGTGCCAGCAGCCAAGACTTCTACGAGCAGTACTTC
TRBV5-1	16	TRBJ2-5	TRBD2	once	CASSLGTSRSQETQYF	TGCGCCAGCAGCTTGGGGACTAGCCGCAGCCAAGAGACCCAGTACTTC
TRBV3-1/TRBV3-2	15	TRBJ2-3	TRBD2	.	CASSLLAASTDTQYF	TGTGCCAGCAGCCTACTAGCGGCTAGCACAGATACGCAGTATTTT
TRBV18	13	TRBJ2-7	.	.	CASSSGSTYEQYF	TGTGCCAGCAGCTCAGGCTCCACCTACGAGCAGTACTTC
TRBV9	16	TRBJ1-1	.	.	CASSVGSGAGYTEAFF	TGTGCCAGCAGCGTAGGGTCAGGGGCGGGCTACACTGAAGCTTTCTTT
TRBV3-1/TRBV3-2	13	TRBJ2-7	.	.	CASSQGLQFEQYF	TGTGCCAGCAGCCAAGGGCTTCAGTTCGAGCAGTACTTC
TRBV30	14	TRBJ2-1	TRBD1	.	CAWLGQGIYNEQFF	TGTGCCTGGTTGGGACAGGGGATCTACAATGAGCAGTTCTTC
TRBV4-1	16	TRBJ1-6	.	.	CASSPSGDSYNSPLHF	TGCGCCAGCAGCCCCTCAGGAGACAGCTATAATTCACCCCTCCACTTT
TRBV7-9	18	TRBJ2-1	TRBD1	few	CASSLAHGTGVDVREQFF	TGTGCCAGCAGCTTAGCCCACGGGACAGGGGTGGATGTCCGTGAGCAGTTCTTC
TRBV14	15	TRBJ2-7	.	.	CASSQRTARAYEQYF	TGTGCCAGCAGCCAACGGACAGCCCGTGCCTACGAGCAGTACTTC
TRBV5-1	16	TRBJ2-1	.	.	CASSPGVAGPKGEQFF	TGCGCCAGCAGCCCGGGAGTGGCGGGCCCTAAGGGTGAGCAGTTCTTC
TRBV7-2	13	TRBJ2-7	.	.	CASSLVADYEQYF	TGTGCCAGCAGCTTAGTAGCGGACTACGAGCAGTACTTC
TRBV3-1/TRBV3-2	12	TRBJ1-1	.	.	CASSHPDTEAFF	TGTGCCAGCAGCCACCCGGACACTGAAGCTTTCTTT
TRBV30	13	TRBJ1-1	.	.	CAWSWSGNTEAFF	TGTGCCTGGAGTTGGTCGGGGAACACTGAAGCTTTCTTT
TRBV10-1	15	TRBJ1-1	TRBD1	few	CASSESGTGNTEAFF	TGCGCCAGCAGTGAGTCCGGGACAGGTAACACTGAAGCTTTCTTT
TRBV13	15	TRBJ1-2	.	.	CASSLGARLGRGYTF	TGTGCCAGCAGCTTAGGCGCGCGATTGGGGCGAGGCTACACCTTC
TRBV5-1	16	TRBJ2-1	TRBD2	.	CASSFVLAGGGNEQFF	TGCGCCAGCAGCTTTGTACTAGCGGGAGGAGGCAATGAGCAGTTCTTC
TRBV3-1/TRBV3-2	17	TRBJ1-2	TRBD1	.	CASSQTLRDRHNYGYTF	TGTGCCAGCAGCCAAACTCTCCGGGACAGACATAACTATGGCTACACCTTC
TRBV27	14	TRBJ2-7	TRBD1	.	CASSAWTGTYEQYF	TGTGCCAGCAGTGCCTGGACAGGTACCTACGAGCAGTACTTC